What follows describes a single T cell receptor beta chain. Antigen specificity is unknown. The record originates from a study of CD8+ T cells in alopecia areata. Whole-study results and caveats: An increase in clonality over normal scalp was evident in lesional scalp, especially alopecia totalis/universalis.

Regarding treatment: oral pan-JAK inhibitor, 5-10 mg twice daily. Isolated RNA was reverse transcribed into cDNA used as the sequencing template. The data were produced by immunoSEQ multiplex PCR, yet TCRdb's version contains in-frame clones alone and is incomplete. The sample has 200,000 to 250,000 clones; more than 45% are singletons. There are 19 residues in the CDR3. Per the germline V gene, CDR1 is SGHDT and CDR2 is YYEEEE. With 4 bases removed from V and 2 bases from J, the gap between germline ends came to 28 bases. The gene calls are TRBV5-6 and TRBJ2-7, with D perhaps being TRBD1 or TRBD2 (5 bases each). This clonotype was obtained from a human donor with alopecia areata. The sequences come from CD4+ T cells sorted from blood, collected at week 4, from a patient treated with tofacitinib. The CDR3 DNA sequence: TGTGCCAGCAGCCTACAGGTCAAACCCGGGGAGCGGCAAACCTACGAGCAGTACTTC. Amino acid sequence: CASSLQVKPGERQTYEQYF. Using reference TRBV5-6 and TRBJ2-7 for the parts outside the CDR3, the full variable domain is DAGVTQSPTHLIKTRGQQVTLRCSPKSGHDTVSWYQQALGQGPQFIFQYYEEEERQRGNFPDRFSGHQFPNYSSELNVNALLLGDSALYLCASSLQVKPGERQTYEQYFGPGTRLTVT.